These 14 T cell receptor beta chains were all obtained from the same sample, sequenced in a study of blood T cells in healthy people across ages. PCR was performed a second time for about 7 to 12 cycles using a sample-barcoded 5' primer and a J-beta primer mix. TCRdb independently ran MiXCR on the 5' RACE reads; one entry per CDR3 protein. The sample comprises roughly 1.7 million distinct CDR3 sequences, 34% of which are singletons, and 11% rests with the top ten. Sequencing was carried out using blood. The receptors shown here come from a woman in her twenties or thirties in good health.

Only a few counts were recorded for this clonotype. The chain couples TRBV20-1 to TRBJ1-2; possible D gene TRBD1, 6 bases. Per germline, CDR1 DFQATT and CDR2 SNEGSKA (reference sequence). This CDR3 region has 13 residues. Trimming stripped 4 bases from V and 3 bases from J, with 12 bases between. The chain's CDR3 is CSAIRGVDYGYTF. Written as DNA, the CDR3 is TGCAGTGCTATCAGGGGCGTGGACTATGGCTACACCTTC.

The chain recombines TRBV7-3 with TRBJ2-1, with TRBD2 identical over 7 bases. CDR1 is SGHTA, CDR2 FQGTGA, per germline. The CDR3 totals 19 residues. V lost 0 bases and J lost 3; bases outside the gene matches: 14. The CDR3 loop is CASSLTEPWASGDYNEQFF. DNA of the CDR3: TGTGCCAGCAGCTTAACGGAACCTTGGGCTAGCGGAGACTACAATGAGCAGTTCTTC.

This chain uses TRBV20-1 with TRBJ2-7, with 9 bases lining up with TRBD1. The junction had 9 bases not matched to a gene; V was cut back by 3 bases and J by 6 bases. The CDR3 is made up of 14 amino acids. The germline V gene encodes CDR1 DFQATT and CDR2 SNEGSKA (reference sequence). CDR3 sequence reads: CSASPGQGIFEQYF. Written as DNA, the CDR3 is TGCAGTGCTAGCCCGGGACAGGGAATTTTCGAGCAGTACTTC.

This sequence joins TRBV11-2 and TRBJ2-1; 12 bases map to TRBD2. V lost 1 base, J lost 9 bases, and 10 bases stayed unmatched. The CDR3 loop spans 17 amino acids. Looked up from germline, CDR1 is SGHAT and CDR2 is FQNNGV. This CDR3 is CASSLVIRTSGTGEQFF. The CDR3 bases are TGTGCCAGCAGCTTAGTTATCAGGACTAGCGGGACAGGTGAGCAGTTCTTC.

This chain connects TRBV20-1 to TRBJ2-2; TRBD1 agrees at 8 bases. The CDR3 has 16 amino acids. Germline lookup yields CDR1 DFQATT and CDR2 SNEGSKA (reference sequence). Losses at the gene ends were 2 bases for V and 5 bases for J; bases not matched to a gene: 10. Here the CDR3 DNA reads TGCAGTGCTAGAACTTCAGGGGGCGCACGGACCGGGGAGCTGTTTTTT. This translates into CSARTSGGARTGELFF.

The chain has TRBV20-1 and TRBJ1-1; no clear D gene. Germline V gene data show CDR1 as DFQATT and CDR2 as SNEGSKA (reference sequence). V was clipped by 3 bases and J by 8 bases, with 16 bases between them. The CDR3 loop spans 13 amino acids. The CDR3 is CSASGRPGYEAFF. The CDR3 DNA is TGCAGTGCTAGTGGGCGACCGGGGTACGAAGCTTTCTTT.

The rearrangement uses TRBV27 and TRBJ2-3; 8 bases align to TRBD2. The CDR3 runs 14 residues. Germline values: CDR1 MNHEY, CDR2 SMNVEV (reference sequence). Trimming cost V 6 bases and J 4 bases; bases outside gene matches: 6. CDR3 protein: CASRPAGEADTQYF. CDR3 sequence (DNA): TGTGCCAGCAGGCCAGCGGGGGAGGCAGATACGCAGTATTTT.

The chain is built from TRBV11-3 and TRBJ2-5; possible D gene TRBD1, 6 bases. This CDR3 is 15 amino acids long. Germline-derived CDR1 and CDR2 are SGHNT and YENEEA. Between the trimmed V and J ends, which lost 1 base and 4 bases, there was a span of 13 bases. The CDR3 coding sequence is TGTGCCAGCAGCTTAGGGCAGGGGTTGACAGAGACCCAGTACTTC. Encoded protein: CASSLGQGLTETQYF.

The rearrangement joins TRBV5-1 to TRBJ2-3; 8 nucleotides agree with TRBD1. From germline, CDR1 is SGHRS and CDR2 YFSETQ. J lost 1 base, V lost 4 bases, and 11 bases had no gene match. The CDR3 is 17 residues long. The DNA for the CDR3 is TGCGCCAGCAGCCCTGCGGCAGGGGGCGCCGGCACAGATACGCAGTATTTT. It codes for CASSPAAGGAGTDTQYF.

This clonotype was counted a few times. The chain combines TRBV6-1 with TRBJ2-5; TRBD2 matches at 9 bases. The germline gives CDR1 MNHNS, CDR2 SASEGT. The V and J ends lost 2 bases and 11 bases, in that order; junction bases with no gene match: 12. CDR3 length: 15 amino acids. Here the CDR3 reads CASSEFFPTSGSQYF. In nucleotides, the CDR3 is TGTGCCAGCAGTGAATTTTTCCCCACTAGCGGGTCACAGTACTTC.

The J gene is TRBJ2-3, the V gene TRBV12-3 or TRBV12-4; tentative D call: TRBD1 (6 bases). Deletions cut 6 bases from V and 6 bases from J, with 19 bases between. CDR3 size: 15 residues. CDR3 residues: CASRTGAGDWDTQYF. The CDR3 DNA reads TGTGCCAGCAGAACCGGGGCAGGGGATTGGGATACGCAGTATTTT.

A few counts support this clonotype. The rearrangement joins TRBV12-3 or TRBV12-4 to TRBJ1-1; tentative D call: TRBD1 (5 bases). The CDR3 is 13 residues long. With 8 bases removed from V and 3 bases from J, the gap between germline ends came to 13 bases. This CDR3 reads CASGGGGYTEAFF. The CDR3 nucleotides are TGTGCCAGCGGGGGAGGAGGGTACACTGAAGCTTTCTTT.

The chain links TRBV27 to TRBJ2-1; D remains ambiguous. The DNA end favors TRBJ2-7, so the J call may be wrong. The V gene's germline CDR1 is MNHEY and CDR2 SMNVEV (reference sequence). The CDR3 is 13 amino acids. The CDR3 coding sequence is TGTGCCAGCAGTCCGATCTCCTACAATGAGCAGTACTTC. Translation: CASSPISYNEQYF.

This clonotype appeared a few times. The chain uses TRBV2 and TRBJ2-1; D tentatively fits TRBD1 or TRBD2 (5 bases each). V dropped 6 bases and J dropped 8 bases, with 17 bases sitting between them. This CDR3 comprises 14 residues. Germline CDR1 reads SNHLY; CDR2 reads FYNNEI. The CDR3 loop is CASRMGEWLDEQFF. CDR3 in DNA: TGTGCCAGCAGAATGGGGGAATGGTTGGATGAGCAGTTCTTC.